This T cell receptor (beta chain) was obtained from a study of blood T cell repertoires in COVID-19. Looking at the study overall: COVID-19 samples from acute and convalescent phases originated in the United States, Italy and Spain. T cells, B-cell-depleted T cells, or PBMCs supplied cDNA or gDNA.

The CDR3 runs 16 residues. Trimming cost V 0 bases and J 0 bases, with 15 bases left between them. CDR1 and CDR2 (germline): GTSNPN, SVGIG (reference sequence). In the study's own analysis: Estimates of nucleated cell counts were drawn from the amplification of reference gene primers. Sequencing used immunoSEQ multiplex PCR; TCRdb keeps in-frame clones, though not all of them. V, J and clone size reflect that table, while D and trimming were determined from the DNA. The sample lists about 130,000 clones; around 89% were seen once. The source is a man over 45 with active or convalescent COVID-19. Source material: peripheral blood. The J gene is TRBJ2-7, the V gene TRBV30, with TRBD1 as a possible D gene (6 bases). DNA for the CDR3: TGTGCCTGGAGTGTACAAAGGACGGGACACTCCTACGAGCAGTACTTC. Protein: CAWSVQRTGHSYEQYF.